These 5 T cell receptor beta chains share one sample of origin, sequenced in a study of prognosis after radiotherapy for stage I lung cancer. TCR beta CDR3 amplification from genomic DNA was performed by two-round multiplex PCR. Initially, in first-round PCR, primers specific to each TRBV and TRBJ gene were used. MiXCR, applied by TCRdb to the multiplex PCR reads, yields one record per CDR3 protein. The sample lists some 36,000 distinct CDR3 sequences; approximately 24% were seen once. The input for sequencing was PBMCs, taken before or after stereotactic body radiation therapy (not recorded which). The receptors derive from a donor at least 50 years old with non-small cell lung cancer.

This clonotype was seen repeatedly, ten times or more. The V gene is TRBV5-8, the J gene TRBJ2-1, with 8 bases lining up with TRBD2. CDR1 and CDR2 (germline): SGHTS, YDEGEE. The CDR3 sequence is 17 residues long. V gave up 1 base and J gave up 0 bases; unmatched junction bases: 6. The chain's CDR3 is CASSLIGGRSSYNEQFF. In DNA form, the CDR3 reads TGTGCCAGCAGCTTGATAGGCGGGAGGAGCTCCTACAATGAGCAGTTCTTC.

This clonotype was picked up many times. V usage is TRBV27 and J usage is TRBJ2-3; TRBD1 matches 12 bases. The V and J ends lost 5 bases and 1 base, in that order; junction bases with no gene match: 10. CDR1 and CDR2 (germline): MNHEY, SMNVEV (reference sequence). CDR3 size: 18 residues. As DNA, the CDR3 is TGTGCCAGCAGTCCCAGGGGGACAGGGGGCAGGGGCACAGATACGCAGTATTTT. It specifies CASSPRGTGGRGTDTQYF.

This clonotype was detected many times. The CDR3 DNA reads TGTGCCAGCAGCCAGCGGGGTTGGGACAGGGTAATCAATGAGCAGTTCTTC. Translating gives CASSQRGWDRVINEQFF. The chain recombines TRBV3-1 with TRBJ2-1; 9 nucleotides match TRBD1. The CDR3 contains 17 residues. Per the germline V gene, CDR1 is LGHDT and CDR2 is YNNKEL (reference sequence). J gave up 6 bases and V 3 bases, and 12 bases lay outside the gene matches.

This clonotype was observed at least ten times. V and J are TRBV20-1 and TRBJ1-4; 7 positions match TRBD1. V lost 2 bases to trimming and J lost 2 bases; unmatched junction nucleotides: 8. CDR1 and CDR2 (germline): DFQATT, SNEGSKA (reference sequence). This CDR3 has 16 amino acids. CDR3 amino acids: CSARRAPGQTNEKLFF. Here the CDR3 DNA reads TGCAGTGCTAGAAGGGCTCCGGGACAGACTAATGAAAAACTGTTTTTT.

The chain recombines TRBV20-1 with TRBJ2-7, with TRBD2 as a possible D gene (6 bases). V lost 3 bases and J lost 6, with 9 bases in between. Germline-derived CDR1 and CDR2 are DFQATT and SNEGSKA (reference sequence). The CDR3 covers 11 residues. CDR3 region: CSASILAEQYF. The CDR3 nucleotides are TGCAGTGCTAGTATACTAGCCGAGCAGTACTTC.